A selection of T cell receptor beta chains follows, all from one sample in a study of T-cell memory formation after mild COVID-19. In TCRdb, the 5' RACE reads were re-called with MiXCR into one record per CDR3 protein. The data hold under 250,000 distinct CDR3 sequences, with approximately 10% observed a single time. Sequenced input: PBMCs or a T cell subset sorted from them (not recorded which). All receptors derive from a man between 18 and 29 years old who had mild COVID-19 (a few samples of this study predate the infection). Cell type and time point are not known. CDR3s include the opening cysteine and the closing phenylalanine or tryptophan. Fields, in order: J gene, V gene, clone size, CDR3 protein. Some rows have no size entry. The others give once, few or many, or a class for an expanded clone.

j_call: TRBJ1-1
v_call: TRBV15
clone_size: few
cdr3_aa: CATSRNPGQGNTEAFF

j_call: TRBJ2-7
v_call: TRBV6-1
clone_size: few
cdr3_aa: CASSESTLYYEQYF

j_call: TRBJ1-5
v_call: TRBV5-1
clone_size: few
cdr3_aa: CASSLVGASNQPQHF

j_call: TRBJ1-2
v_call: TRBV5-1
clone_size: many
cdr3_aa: CASSLEVGADSGYTF

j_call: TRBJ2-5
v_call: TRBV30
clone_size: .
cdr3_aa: CAWSVDTGFGETQYF

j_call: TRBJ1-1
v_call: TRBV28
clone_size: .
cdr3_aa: CASSLQGWGNTEAFF

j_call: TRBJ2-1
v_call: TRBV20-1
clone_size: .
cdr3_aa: CSARPLGGLTYNEQFF

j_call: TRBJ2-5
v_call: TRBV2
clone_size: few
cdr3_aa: CASSKEGQETQYF

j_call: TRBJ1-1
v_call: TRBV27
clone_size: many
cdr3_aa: CASSFIRNTEAFF

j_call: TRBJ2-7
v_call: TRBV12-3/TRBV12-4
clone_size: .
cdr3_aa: CASSPRGKGLQPHDYEQYF

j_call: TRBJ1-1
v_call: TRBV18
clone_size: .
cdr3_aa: CASSRRFRQGGNTEAFF

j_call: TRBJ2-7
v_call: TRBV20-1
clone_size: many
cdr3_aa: CSALPGTAYEQYF

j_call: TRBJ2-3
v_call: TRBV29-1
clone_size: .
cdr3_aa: CSVRPQRGTDTQYF

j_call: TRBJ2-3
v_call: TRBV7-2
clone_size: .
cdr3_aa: CASRLAGADTQYF

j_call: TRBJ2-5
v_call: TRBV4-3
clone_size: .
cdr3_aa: CASSPLSGAHLPGSQETQYF

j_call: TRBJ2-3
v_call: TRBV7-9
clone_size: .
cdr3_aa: CASSPRLSGGADTQYF

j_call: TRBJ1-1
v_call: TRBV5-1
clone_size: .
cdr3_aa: CASSLVARGTEAFF

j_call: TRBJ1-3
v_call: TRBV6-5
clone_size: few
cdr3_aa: CASSPGKFSGNTIYF

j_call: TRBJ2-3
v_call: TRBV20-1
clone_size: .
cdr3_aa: CSATDTTDTQYF

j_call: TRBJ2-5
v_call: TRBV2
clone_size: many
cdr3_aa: CASNLATSGGQETQYF

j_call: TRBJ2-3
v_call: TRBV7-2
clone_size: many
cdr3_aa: CASSFNGGTTDTQYF

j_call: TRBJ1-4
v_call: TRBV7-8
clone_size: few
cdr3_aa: CASSLGSSNEKLFF

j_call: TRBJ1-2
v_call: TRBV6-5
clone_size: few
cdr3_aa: CASRALYGYTF

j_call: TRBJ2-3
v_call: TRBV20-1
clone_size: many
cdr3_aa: CSAYPGGSTDTQYF

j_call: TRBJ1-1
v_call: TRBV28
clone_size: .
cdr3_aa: CASSLSGLRSHTEAFF

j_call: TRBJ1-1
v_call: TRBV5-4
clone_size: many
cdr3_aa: CASSLGGTGEAFF

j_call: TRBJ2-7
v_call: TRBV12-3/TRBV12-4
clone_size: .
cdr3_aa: CASSLRSGLHGEQYF

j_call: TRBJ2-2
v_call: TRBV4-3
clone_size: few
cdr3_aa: CASSLGRGRGLLTGELFF

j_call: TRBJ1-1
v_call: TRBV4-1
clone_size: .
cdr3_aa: CASSQVPLNTEAFF

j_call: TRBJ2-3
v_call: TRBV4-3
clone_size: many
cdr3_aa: CASSQGLLAGGRSTDTQYF

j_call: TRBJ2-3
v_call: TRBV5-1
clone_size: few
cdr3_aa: CASSRVETDTQYF

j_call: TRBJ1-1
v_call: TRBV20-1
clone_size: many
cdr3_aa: CSARTDRQNEAFF

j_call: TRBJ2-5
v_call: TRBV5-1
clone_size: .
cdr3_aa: CASSFQGWGVQETQYF

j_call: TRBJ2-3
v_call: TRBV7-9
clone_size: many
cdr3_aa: CASRRTVDTQYF

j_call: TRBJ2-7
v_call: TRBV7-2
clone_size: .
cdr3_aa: CASRPRGSYEQYF

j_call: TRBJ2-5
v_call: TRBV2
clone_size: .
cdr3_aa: CASGPGTLSGKTQYF

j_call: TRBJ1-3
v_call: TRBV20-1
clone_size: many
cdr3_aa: CSARDGSSGNTIYF

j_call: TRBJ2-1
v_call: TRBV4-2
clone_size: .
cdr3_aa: CASSQGGLQSYNEQFF

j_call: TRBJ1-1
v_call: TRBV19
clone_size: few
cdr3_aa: CASSIRFGAGSTEAFF

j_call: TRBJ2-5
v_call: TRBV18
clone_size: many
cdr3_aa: CASSGEGVWEETQYF

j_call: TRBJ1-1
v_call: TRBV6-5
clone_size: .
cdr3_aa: CASSYSTANTEAFF

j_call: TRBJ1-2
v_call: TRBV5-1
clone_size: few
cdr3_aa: CASSSGQDPTGTF

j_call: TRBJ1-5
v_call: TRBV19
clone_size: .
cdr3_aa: CASVDAYSNQPQHF

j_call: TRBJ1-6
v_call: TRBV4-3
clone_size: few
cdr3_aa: CASSQDRTGGFSPLHF

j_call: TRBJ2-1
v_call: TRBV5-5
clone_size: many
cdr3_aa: CASSLYRYEQFF